This TCR beta chain stems from a study of shared clonotypes between healthy human individuals. CDR1 and CDR2 from the germline V gene are SNHLY and FYNNEI. With V trimmed by 7 bases and J by 8 bases, 11 bases remained unmatched. This CDR3 region has 15 residues. Profiling relied on immunoSEQ multiplex PCR, and the TCRdb table lists in-frame clones only, not all of them. This table has about 960,000 clones, about 80% appearing once. This TCR came from a man aged 18 to 29 in good health. This chain uses TRBV2 with TRBJ1-6, with 7 positions matching TRBD1. Material for sequencing was memory CD4+ T cells sorted from blood. Noted subset: CD45RA-negative fraction. CDR3 protein: CASTYRGGADSPLHF. In DNA form, the CDR3 reads TGTGCCAGCACTTACAGGGGTGGTGCAGATTCACCCCTCCACTTT. Drawing the rest from reference TRBV2 and TRBJ1-6, the complete variable domain is EPEVTQTPSHQVTQMGQEVILRCVPISNHLYFYWYRQILGQKVEFLVSFYNNEISEKSEIFDDQFSVERPDGSNFTLKIRSTKLEDSAMYFCASTYRGGADSPLHFGNGTRLTVT.